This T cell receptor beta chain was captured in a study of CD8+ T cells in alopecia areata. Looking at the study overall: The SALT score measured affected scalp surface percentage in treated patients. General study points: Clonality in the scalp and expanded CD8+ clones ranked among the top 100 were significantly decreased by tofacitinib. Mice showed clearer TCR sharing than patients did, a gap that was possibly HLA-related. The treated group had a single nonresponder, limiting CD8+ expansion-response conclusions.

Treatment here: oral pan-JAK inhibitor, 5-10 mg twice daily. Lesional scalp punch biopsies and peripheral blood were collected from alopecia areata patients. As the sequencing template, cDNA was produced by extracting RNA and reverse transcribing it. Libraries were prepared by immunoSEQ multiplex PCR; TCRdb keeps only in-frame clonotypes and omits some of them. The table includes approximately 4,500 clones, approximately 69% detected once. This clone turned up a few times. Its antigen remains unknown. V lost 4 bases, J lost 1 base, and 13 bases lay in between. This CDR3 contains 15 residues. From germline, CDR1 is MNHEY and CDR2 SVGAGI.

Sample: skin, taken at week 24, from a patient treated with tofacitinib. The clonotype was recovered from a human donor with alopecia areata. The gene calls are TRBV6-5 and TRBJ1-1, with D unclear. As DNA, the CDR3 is TGTGCCAGCAGTTCCATGGCGAGAAGGAACACTGAAGCTTTCTTT. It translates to CASSSMARRNTEAFF.